The 27 T cell receptor beta chains below were found in one sample sequenced in a study of blood T cell repertoires in COVID-19. Sequenced by immunoSEQ multiplex PCR; TCRdb stores in-frame clones only, minus some. The sample lists approximately 77,000 clones, more than 80% occurring once. Sequencing used peripheral blood. These receptors were obtained from a woman between 65 and 79 years old with acute or convalescent COVID-19.

The chain employs TRBV6-4 and TRBJ2-3; 9 bases match TRBD1. The ends lost 3 bases at V and 3 bases at J; junction bases unmatched: 10. The CDR3 runs 17 residues. Germline assignment: CDR1 MRHNA and CDR2 SNTAGT. This CDR3 is CASSEFVGQGSTDTQYF. Here the CDR3 DNA reads TGTGCCAGCAGTGAGTTTGTAGGACAGGGGTCGACAGATACGCAGTATTTT.

The J gene is TRBJ1-2, the V gene TRBV4-1, with D possibly matching TRBD1 (6 bases). Trimming took 0 bases from V and 0 from J, leaving 11 bases between them. This CDR3 region has 16 residues. The germline V gene encodes CDR1 MGHRA and CDR2 YSYEKL. The CDR3 coding sequence is TGCGCCAGCAGCCAAGATCGGACAGCGTCTAACTATGGCTACACCTTC. Translation: CASSQDRTASNYGYTF.

This chain joins TRBV4-3 and TRBJ2-2; 7 bases line up with TRBD2. The germline gives CDR1 LGHNA, CDR2 YSLEER. With V trimmed by 3 bases and J by 8 bases, 12 bases remained unmatched. The CDR3 has 16 amino acids. The CDR3 sequence: CASSHLIFREAGELFF. CDR3 DNA sequence: TGCGCCAGCAGCCATCTCATCTTCCGGGAGGCGGGGGAGCTGTTTTTT.

This rearrangement joins TRBV7-2 to TRBJ2-2; 9 nucleotides agree with TRBD2. Germline V gene sequence: CDR1 SGHTA, CDR2 FQGNSA. There are 16 residues in the CDR3. V lost 3 bases, J lost 4 bases, and 6 bases stayed unmatched. This CDR3 reads CASSFSLAGTTGELFF. CDR3 in DNA: TGTGCCAGCAGCTTTTCGCTAGCGGGAACCACCGGGGAGCTGTTTTTT.

The rearrangement joins TRBV27 to TRBJ1-5; 9 bases are a match to TRBD1. This CDR3 has 15 residues. Germline V gene lookup returns CDR1 MNHEY and CDR2 SMNVEV (reference sequence). The trim removed 6 bases at V and 6 bases at J, leaving 9 bases unmatched. CDR3 loop: CASRPTGGYRQPQHF. The CDR3 DNA is TGTGCCAGCAGACCGACAGGGGGTTATCGTCAGCCCCAGCATTTT.

V gene TRBV6-1 combines with J gene TRBJ2-7; D is perhaps TRBD1 (5 bases). Germline assignment: CDR1 MNHNS and CDR2 SASEGT. Trimming removed 0 bases at V and 0 bases at J, with 12 bases between. The CDR3 has 16 residues. The CDR3 DNA follows: TGTGCCAGCAGTGAAGCGTTACAGGCGTCCTCCTACGAGCAGTACTTC. Protein sequence: CASSEALQASSYEQYF.

V and J are TRBV6-6 and TRBJ1-5; D is possibly TRBD1 (6 bases). The germline V gene has CDR1 MNHNY and CDR2 SVGAGI (reference sequence). The CDR3 has 14 residues. The V end lost 2 bases, the J end lost 3 bases, and 8 bases lay between the germline ends. In DNA form, the CDR3 reads TGTGCCAGCAGTTACGGACAGATCAATCAGCCCCAGCATTTT. This gives the protein CASSYGQINQPQHF.

This clone came up once. The chain employs TRBV9 and TRBJ1-4, with D unresolved. This CDR3 spans 16 amino acids. Looked up from germline, CDR1 is SGDLS and CDR2 is YYNGEE. V was pared by 0 bases and J by 4 bases, with 13 bases between. In DNA form, the CDR3 reads TGTGCCAGCAGCGTAGTATCCCGGACTTTTAATGAAAAACTGTTTTTT. Protein: CASSVVSRTFNEKLFF.

CDR3 amino acids: CASSQEFASRRGYTF. CDR3 DNA: TGCGCCAGCAGCCAAGAGTTCGCCTCGAGGCGTGGCTACACCTTC. The chain is built from TRBV4-1 and TRBJ1-2; D not resolved. The V end was cut by 0 bases, the J end by 7 bases, with 15 bases between. Germline CDR1 reads MGHRA; CDR2 reads YSYEKL. This CDR3 contains 15 residues.

V is TRBV6-5 and J is TRBJ2-1, with 10 nucleotides matching TRBD2. The CDR3 spans 14 residues. CDR1 is MNHEY, CDR2 SVGAGI, per germline. V shed 4 bases and J 7 bases; nucleotides not matched to a gene: 4. The DNA for the CDR3 is TGTGCCAGCAGTTGGTCTAGCGGGGGTAATGAGCAGTTCTTC. As protein: CASSWSSGGNEQFF.

The V and J genes are TRBV7-9 and TRBJ2-7, with 7 positions matching TRBD2. Germline V gene data show CDR1 as SEHNR and CDR2 as FQNEAQ (reference sequence). CDR3 length: 13 residues. Trimming took 7 bases from V and 7 from J; bases not matched to a gene: 10. CDR3 nucleotide sequence: TGTGCCAGCACCCTTGGGGGGGTGAGAGAGCAGTACTTC. Amino acid sequence: CASTLGGVREQYF. The full variable domain, its missing parts supplied by reference TRBV7-9 and TRBJ2-7, is DTGVSQNPRHKITKRGQNVTFRCDPISEHNRLYWYRQTLGQGPEFLTYFQNEAQLEKSRLLSDRFSAERPKGSFSTLEIQRTEQGDSAMYLCASTLGGVREQYFGPGTRLTVT.

To note about this clone: Mismatch with germline at one junction end may stem from a read error. The chain couples TRBV4-1 to TRBJ2-7; 9 positions match TRBD2. There are 16 residues in the CDR3. Germline lookup yields CDR1 MGHRA and CDR2 YSYEKL. CDR3 protein: CASSPGAGTSSHEQYF. The CDR3 DNA reads TGCGCCAGCAGCCCCGGGGCCGGGACTAGCTCCCACGAGCAGTACTTC.

The CDR3 spells CASSQGQGGQPQHF. The CDR3 DNA reads TGTGCCAGCAGCCAGGGACAGGGCGGTCAGCCCCAGCATTTT. J is TRBJ1-5 and V is TRBV4-2; 9 positions match TRBD1. With 3 bases clipped from V and 6 bases from J, the junction kept 3 bases outside the gene matches. There are 14 residues in the CDR3. Germline V lookup: CDR1 LGHNA, CDR2 YNFKEQ.

The rearrangement joins TRBV9 to TRBJ2-1, with 8 bases aligning to TRBD2. From germline, CDR1 is SGDLS and CDR2 YYNGEE. CDR3 size: 15 residues. Trimming cost V 4 bases and J 0 bases; bases outside gene matches: 3. This CDR3 is CASSPRGVSYNEQFF. CDR3 bases: TGTGCCAGCAGCCCGCGGGGGGTCTCCTACAATGAGCAGTTCTTC.

This chain uses TRBV7-2 with TRBJ1-2; 9 positions agree with TRBD1. There are 13 residues in the CDR3. CDR1 and CDR2 from the germline V gene are SGHTA and FQGNSA. With 6 bases clipped from V and 6 bases from J, the junction kept 5 bases outside the gene matches. The CDR3 region has the DNA TGTGCCAGCAGACGAACAGGGGGCGATGGCTACACCTTC. Its translation: CASRRTGGDGYTF.

V and J are TRBV5-6 and TRBJ1-1; TRBD1 matches at 7 bases. V lost 1 base, J lost 6 bases, and 3 bases stayed unmatched. CDR1 and CDR2 from the germline V gene are SGHDT and YYEEEE. The CDR3 extends over 13 amino acids. In DNA form, the CDR3 reads TGTGCCAGCAGCTTGACAACAGGGGCTGAAGCTTTCTTT. Protein sequence: CASSLTTGAEAFF.

The rearrangement joins TRBV20-1 to TRBJ2-1, with TRBD2 identical over 9 bases. Germline values: CDR1 DFQATT, CDR2 SNEGSKA (reference sequence). V lost 3 bases to trimming and J lost 3 bases; unmatched junction nucleotides: 6. CDR3 length equals 15 residues. The chain's CDR3 is CSASSGGASYNEQFF. CDR3 in DNA: TGCAGTGCTAGTAGCGGGGGAGCCAGCTACAATGAGCAGTTCTTC.

The V gene is TRBV5-6, the J gene TRBJ1-2; D remains unclear. V lost 1 base to trimming and J lost 8 bases, with 12 bases between them. Germline V CDR1 and CDR2: SGHDT, YYEEEE. The CDR3 extends over 13 amino acids. In nucleotides, the CDR3 is TGTGCCAGCAGCTTGCCACCGAGCCGAGGCTACACCTTC. This codes for CASSLPPSRGYTF. Using reference TRBV5-6 and TRBJ1-2 for the parts outside the CDR3, the full variable domain is DAGVTQSPTHLIKTRGQQVTLRCSPKSGHDTVSWYQQALGQGPQFIFQYYEEEERQRGNFPDRFSGHQFPNYSSELNVNALLLGDSALYLCASSLPPSRGYTFGSGTRLTVV.

The chain recombines TRBV9 with TRBJ1-2; 11 bases match TRBD1. The CDR3 is 16 amino acids. Trimming at V came to 3 bases and at J to 3 bases, leaving 7 bases not matched to a gene. CDR1 is SGDLS, CDR2 YYNGEE, per germline. The CDR3 spells CASSDRDRGTDYGYTF. The CDR3 nucleotides read TGTGCCAGCAGCGATAGGGACAGGGGGACGGACTATGGCTACACCTTC.

The rearrangement links TRBV19 to TRBJ1-2; no reliable D call. CDR3 length: 14 residues. With 0 bases removed from V and 5 bases from J, the gap between germline ends came to 10 bases. CDR1 is LNHDA, CDR2 SQIVND, per germline (reference sequence). Written as DNA, the CDR3 is TGTGCCAGTAGTATAGATAGGAGGGCTTATGGCTACACCTTC. It specifies CASSIDRRAYGYTF.

In DNA form, the CDR3 reads TGCGCCAGCAGCGGCTCCCCGGGTAGCGATGAGCAGTTCTTC. Translation gives CASSGSPGSDEQFF. The chain has TRBV4-1 and TRBJ2-1; TRBD2 might be the D (5 bases). V lost 5 bases and J 8 bases, leaving 16 bases between the germline ends. The CDR3 extends over 14 amino acids. The germline gives CDR1 MGHRA, CDR2 YSYEKL.

This clone was seen once. The V gene is TRBV7-8, the J gene TRBJ1-2; 8 nucleotides match TRBD1. J gave up 6 bases and V 5 bases, and 8 bases lay outside the gene matches. Germline V lookup: CDR1 SGHVS, CDR2 FQNEAQ. There are 14 residues in the CDR3. The CDR3 protein is CASSPDRGQDGYTF. DNA of the CDR3: TGTGCCAGCAGCCCCGACAGGGGACAAGATGGCTACACCTTC.

In its sample, this clone was seen many times. V is TRBV3-1 (or the pseudogene TRBV3-2) and J is TRBJ1-2; D might be TRBD1 (5 bases). The V and J ends lost 4 bases and 2 bases respectively, with 11 bases between them. The CDR3 sequence is 14 residues long. From germline, CDR1 is LGHDT and CDR2 YNNKEL (reference sequence). CDR3 residues: CASSPPTENYGYTF. The DNA for the CDR3 is TGTGCCAGCAGCCCCCCGACAGAAAACTATGGCTACACCTTC.

The chain couples TRBV6-6 to TRBJ2-2; 11 bases are a match to TRBD2. Germline V lookup: CDR1 MNHNY, CDR2 SVGAGI (reference sequence). With V trimmed by 5 bases and J by 3 bases, 11 bases remained unmatched. The CDR3 runs to 18 residues. The CDR3 is CASSPAPGTSGHTGELFF. DNA for the CDR3: TGTGCCAGCAGTCCAGCCCCCGGGACTAGCGGTCACACCGGGGAGCTGTTTTTT.

The V and J genes are TRBV4-3 and TRBJ1-1, with a tentative D call TRBD1 (5 bases). CDR3 length: 15 amino acids. Per germline, CDR1 LGHNA and CDR2 YSLEER. Between the trimmed V and J ends, which lost 0 bases and 1 base, there was a span of 9 bases. CDR3 sequence: CASSQDGGGNTEAFF. CDR3 sequence (DNA): TGCGCCAGCAGCCAAGATGGGGGGGGGAACACTGAAGCTTTCTTT.

The chain is built from TRBV29-1 and TRBJ1-1, with a possible D match to TRBD1 (6 bases). Germline V lookup: CDR1 SQVTM, CDR2 ANQGSEA. V lost 8 bases to trimming and J lost 4 bases, with 20 bases between them. The CDR3 covers 14 residues. CDR3 residues: CSFQGAGAGTEAFF. The CDR3 coding sequence is TGCAGCTTCCAAGGTGCAGGGGCGGGCACTGAAGCTTTCTTT.

The chain carries TRBV5-1 and TRBJ2-1; 8 nucleotides line up with TRBD2. The germline CDR1 and CDR2 sequences are SGHRS and YFSETQ. The CDR3 is 15 residues long. V shed 4 bases, J shed 7 bases, and the junction held 10 bases outside the gene matches. The CDR3 loop is CASSPRNLAGNEQFF. CDR3 in DNA: TGCGCCAGCAGCCCAAGGAACCTAGCGGGTAATGAGCAGTTCTTC.